Listed here are 21 T cell receptor beta chains from one sample, sequenced in a study of Tregs in tolerant kidney transplant recipients. Recipient PBMCs carried a CFSE label and met irradiated graft donor PBMCs for roughly six days before FACS sorting. The assay was immunoSEQ multiplex PCR, and TCRdb's table has in-frame clones only and misses some. The sample includes around 3,000 clones. For these TCRs, the target antigens are not known. The sequenced sample was CD8+ T cells from blood cultured with allogeneic cells, obtained before the transplant. Receptors originate from a human patient who received a combined kidney and bone marrow transplant.

In the case of this clone: With the read ending 3 residues before the CDR3 end, the germline J gene is used to fill in that end. The chain couples TRBV5-4 to TRBJ2-7, with 8 nucleotides matching TRBD2. The V segment lost 2 bases and the J segment 2 bases; nucleotides outside the gene matches: 3. The germline V gene has CDR1 SGHNT and CDR2 YYREEE (reference sequence). This CDR3 has 14 amino acids. Partial CDR3 DNA: TGTGCCAGCAGCTTCGGGAGGGGAACCTACGAG. Translating gives CASSFGRGTYE. The complete CDR3 sequence is CASSFGRGTYEQYF.

Comment on this clone: The CDR3 extends 3 residues past the end of the read, so its final part is completed from the germline J gene. The V call is TRBV2, the J call TRBJ2-1, with TRBD2 identical over 8 bases. CDR1 and CDR2 (germline): SNHLY, FYNNEI. The CDR3 consists of 13 residues. With 6 bases clipped from V and 7 bases from J, the junction kept 5 bases outside the gene matches. CDR3 bases read: TGTGCCAGCAGATCAGCGGGGGCTAATGAG. It specifies CASRSAGANE. The entire CDR3 is CASRSAGANEQFF.

Its frequency marks this clone as large. With the read ending 3 residues before the CDR3 end, the germline J gene is used to fill in that end. The chain has TRBV29-1 and TRBJ1-2; a weak D match, TRBD1 (5 bases). This CDR3 is 14 amino acids long. V gave up 5 bases and J gave up 4 bases, with 17 bases separating them. The germline gives CDR1 SQVTM, CDR2 ANQGSEA. CDR3 protein: CSVSGLPPGYGYTF. CDR3 bases read: TGCAGCGTTTCGGGACTCCCCCCAGGCTATGGC. The full variable domain, its missing parts supplied by reference TRBV29-1 and TRBJ1-2, is SAVISQKPSRDICQRGTSLTIQCQVDSQVTMMFWYRQQPGQSLTLIATANQGSEATYESGFVIDKFPISRPNLTFSTLTVSNMSPEDSSIYLCSVSGLPPGYGYTFGSGTRLTVV.

This clone is identified as medium-sized from frequency. The missing CDR3 end, 3 residues past where the read stops, is filled in from the germline J gene. The chain joins TRBV4-1 to TRBJ2-1; 7 bases match TRBD2. V was pared by 4 bases and J by 8 bases, with 11 bases of the junction left unmatched. The length of the CDR3 is 15 residues. The germline V gene encodes CDR1 MGHRA and CDR2 YSYEKL. CDR3 loop: CASSPTGGRGDEQFF. CDR3 DNA, as far as it was read: TGCGCCAGCAGCCCCACGGGAGGCCGGGGAGATGAG.

With regard to this clone: The CDR3 is cut off 3 residues early in the read; its end comes from the germline J gene. The rearrangement links TRBV20-1 to TRBJ1-2, with D perhaps TRBD1 (6 bases). Germline CDR1 DFQATT, CDR2 SNEGSKA (reference sequence). CDR3 size: 15 residues. Between the trimmed V and J ends, which lost 3 bases and 6 bases, there was a span of 20 bases. The CDR3 spells CSASPRGPFMNGYTF. The sequenced CDR3 bases are TGCAGTGCTAGCCCCAGGGGCCCCTTCATGAATGGC.

This clone is identified as medium-sized (0.01 to 0.1%) from frequency. From the germline J gene comes the end of the CDR3, since the read stops 3 residues before it. This rearrangement joins TRBV5-4 to TRBJ1-2; 8 nucleotides line up with TRBD1. CDR3 length: 14 residues. V was pared by 5 bases and J by 4 bases, with 7 bases of the junction left unmatched. Germline CDR1 reads SGHNT; CDR2 reads YYREEE (reference sequence). The covered CDR3 bases are TGTGCCAGCAGACCGACAGGGGACAGCTATGGC. As protein: CASRPTGDSYG. The entire CDR3 sequence reads CASRPTGDSYGYTF.

Turning to this clone: The CDR3 goes on 3 residues after the read ends, and that part is filled in from the germline J gene. The chain recombines TRBV7-9 with TRBJ2-1, with TRBD2 matching 7 bases. The V gene's germline CDR1 is SEHNR and CDR2 FQNEAQ (reference sequence). Trimming removed 8 bases from V and 2 bases from J; junction bases left unmatched: 6. The CDR3 length is 14 residues. CDR3 bases read: TGTGCCAGCGGGGGGGAGACGACCTACAATGAG. This sequence encodes CASGGETTYNE. In full, the CDR3 reads CASGGETTYNEQFF.

Comments on this clone: At one boundary the junction diverges from the germline segment, which might be a read error. The CDR3 end lies 3 residues beyond the end of the read and is filled in from the germline J gene. J is TRBJ2-1 and V is TRBV4-2, with 12 positions matching TRBD2. The germline V gene has CDR1 LGHNA and CDR2 YNFKEQ. This CDR3 is built from 17 residues. This CDR3 reads CASSPGLAGTSYNEQFF. The CDR3 bases that were read are TGCGCCAGCAGCCCAGGACTAGCGGGAACCTCCTACAATGAG.

Frequency places this clone as medium-sized. The CDR3 end falls 3 residues outside the read, so it is completed with the germline J gene. The rearrangement joins TRBV9 to TRBJ2-1; 9 bases align to TRBD2. V was pared by 3 bases and J by 4 bases, with 8 bases of the junction left unmatched. There are 16 residues in the CDR3. Germline assignment: CDR1 SGDLS and CDR2 YYNGEE. CDR3 sequence reads: CASSGLRSGRYNEQFF. CDR3 DNA, as far as it was read: TGTGCCAGCAGCGGCTTGAGGAGCGGGAGGTACAATGAG. Variable domain in full (rest from reference TRBV9 and TRBJ2-1): DSGVTQTPKHLITATGQRVTLRCSPRSGDLSVYWYQQSLDQGLQFLIQYYNGEERAKGNILERFSAQQFPDLHSELNLSSLELGDSALYFCASSGLRSGRYNEQFFGPGTRLTVL.

Details on this clone: The read terminates 3 residues ahead of where the CDR3 ends, so the germline J gene completes it. The rearrangement joins TRBV20-1 to TRBJ1-5; 7 bases align to TRBD1. The CDR3 length is 12 residues. The V gene end was trimmed by 6 bases and the J gene end by 6 bases; junction bases not matched to a gene: 5. Looked up from germline, CDR1 is DFQATT and CDR2 is SNEGSKA (reference sequence). The covered CDR3 bases are TGCAGTGCCCGGGACAGCGGTCAGCCC. Translated: CSARDSGQP. The complete CDR3 protein is CSARDSGQPQHF.

Frequency places this clone as large. The read finishes 3 residues shy of the CDR3 end, and the germline J gene is used to complete it. This rearrangement joins TRBV19 to TRBJ2-1; 7 positions match TRBD2. There are 15 residues in the CDR3. After removal of 5 bases from V and 3 bases from J, the junction contained 7 bases not matched to a gene. Per germline, CDR1 LNHDA and CDR2 SQIVND (reference sequence). The CDR3 DNA, read in part, is TGTGCCAGTAGTTCTCTAGCGGCGATCTACAATGAG. Translation gives CASSSLAAIYNE. The complete CDR3 reads CASSSLAAIYNEQFF.

The CDR3 region is CASSPHPTIRSSYEQYF. CDR3 DNA, as far as it was read: TGTGCCAGCAGCCCCCATCCGACAATTCGCAGCTCCTACGAG. The chain is built from TRBV7-6 and TRBJ2-7; D is uncertain. The DNA ends 3 residues before the CDR3 does, and the rest of the CDR3 is filled in from the germline J gene. There are 17 residues in the CDR3. V dropped 5 bases and J dropped 0 bases, with 20 bases sitting between them. The germline V gene encodes CDR1 SGHVS and CDR2 FNYEAQ.

As concerns this clone: The read ends 3 residues early relative to the CDR3; the germline J gene fills the gap. The J gene is TRBJ1-2, the V gene TRBV28, with 8 bases aligning to TRBD1. The germline CDR1 and CDR2 sequences are MDHEN and SYDVKM. Trimming at V came to 4 bases and at J to 7 bases, leaving 8 bases not matched to a gene. The CDR3 consists of 14 residues. CDR3 sequence: CASSSTGVFSGYTF. CDR3 DNA, as far as it was read: TGTGCCAGCAGTTCGACAGGGGTTTTCTCTGGC.

Notes on this clone: The sequence runs out 3 residues before the end of the CDR3; the remainder is reconstructed from the germline J gene. This chain joins TRBV2 and TRBJ1-1, with D unresolved. Trimming took off 0 bases at V and 2 bases at J, with 10 bases between the two ends. The CDR3 is made up of 15 amino acids. Germline V gives CDR1 SNHLY, CDR2 FYNNEI. The CDR3 DNA, read in part, is TGTGCCAGCAGTGAAGCTTTTTGGCAAAACACTGAA. Its translation is CASSEAFWQNTE. The CDR3, in full, reads CASSEAFWQNTEAFF.

With respect to this clone: The read gets to within 3 residues of the CDR3 end, and the germline J gene fills in the rest. V gene TRBV30 combines with J gene TRBJ1-1; D possibly corresponds to TRBD1 (5 bases). The CDR3 contains 12 residues. Germline V gene sequence: CDR1 GTSNPN, CDR2 SVGIG (reference sequence). V was pared by 5 bases and J by 0 bases, with 7 bases between. The CDR3 loop reads CAWGHLNTEAFF. The CDR3 DNA, read in part, is TGTGCCTGGGGACACTTGAACACTGAA.

To note about this clone: The sequence runs out 3 residues before the end of the CDR3; the remainder is reconstructed from the germline J gene. The chain combines TRBV20-1 with TRBJ2-7; D is perhaps TRBD2 (5 bases). The CDR3 length is 13 residues. V was cut by 2 bases and J by 0 bases, with 8 bases left in between. Germline CDR1 and CDR2: DFQATT and SNEGSKA (reference sequence). This CDR3 is CSARPGNSYEQYF. The sequenced CDR3 bases are TGCAGTGCTAGACCGGGGAACTCCTACGAG.

As to this clone: The CDR3 end falls 3 residues outside the read, so it is completed with the germline J gene. Other DNA sequences of this sample code for an identical CDR3. The V call is TRBV6-2 or TRBV6-3, the J call TRBJ1-1; tentatively, D is TRBD1 (6 bases). V lost 2 bases, J lost 4 bases, and 11 bases lay in between. CDR3 size: 14 residues. Looked up from germline, CDR1 is MNHEY and CDR2 is SVGEGT. CDR3 in amino acids: CASSYNTGFTEAFF. The covered CDR3 bases are TGTGCCAGCAGTTACAACACAGGGTTCACTGAA.

Details on this clone: The CDR3 is cut off 3 residues early in the read; its end comes from the germline J gene. The chain couples TRBV5-4 to TRBJ1-1; D is perhaps TRBD1 (6 bases). CDR3 length: 13 residues. The germline V gene has CDR1 SGHNT and CDR2 YYREEE (reference sequence). The germline V and J ends were trimmed by 3 bases and 0 bases, with 6 bases remaining between them. The sequenced part of the CDR3 DNA is TGTGCCAGCAGCTGGACAGTGAACACTGAA. Translating it yields CASSWTVNTE. The CDR3, in full, reads CASSWTVNTEAFF.

As regards this clone: The read ends 3 residues shy of where the CDR3 ends; the end is completed using the germline J gene. The chain couples TRBV5-8 to TRBJ2-3; possible D gene TRBD2, 6 bases. Germline V gives CDR1 SGHTS, CDR2 YDEGEE. The CDR3 runs 14 residues. The V gene lost 4 bases and the J gene lost 0 bases, with 9 bases spanning the gap. CDR3 DNA, as far as it was read: TGTGCCAGCAGCACGGGGGATAGCACAGATACG. Translated, it gives CASSTGDSTDT. The complete CDR3 sequence is CASSTGDSTDTQYF.

A word on this clone: Read coverage stops 3 residues before the CDR3 terminus; the germline J gene supplies the remainder. This chain uses TRBV28 with TRBJ2-7; 10 bases map to TRBD2. J was trimmed by 3 bases and V by 4 bases; bases with no gene match: 9. This CDR3 contains 16 residues. The germline CDR1 and CDR2 sequences are MDHEN and SYDVKM. The CDR3 reads CASSSPLLAGSYEQYF. The part of the CDR3 DNA that was read is TGTGCCAGCAGTTCCCCTTTACTAGCGGGAAGCTACGAG.

The CDR3 bases that were read are TGCGCCAGCAGCCCCCGGGACAGACCGTCTAGCACAGATACG. As protein: CASSPRDRPSSTDT. The entire CDR3 is CASSPRDRPSSTDTQYF. The chain couples TRBV10-1 to TRBJ2-3; TRBD1 matches 7 bases. The DNA ends 3 residues before the CDR3 does, and the rest of the CDR3 is filled in from the germline J gene. The length of the CDR3 is 17 residues. Germline-derived CDR1 and CDR2 are WNHNN and SYGVQD (reference sequence). Trimming at V came to 6 bases and at J to 0 bases, leaving 12 bases not matched to a gene.